The rows below give T cell receptor beta chains drawn from one sample of a study of shared clonotypes between healthy human individuals. Generated by immunoSEQ multiplex PCR, the TCRdb table keeps only in-frame clones and is missing some. The sample consists of roughly 2.5 million clones, roughly nine tenths of them appearing once. The sequencing sample was made of naive CD4+ T cells sorted from blood. These receptors originate from a man aged 18 to 30 in good health. Both conserved end residues are part of each CDR3. A D gene is named only where the DNA matches it firmly. Clone size is stated in some rows and not others, as once, few, many or a class when expanded.

CDR3nt | CDR3aa | j_gene | v_gene | d_gene | abundance
TGTGCCAGCTCACCACCTCCCTCACGCTACGAGCAGTACTTC | CASSPPPSRYEQYF | TRBJ2-7 | TRBV18 | - | few
TGCACCAGCAGCCAAGACCCCGGACTAGCGGGGAGAGAGGAGACCCAGTACTTC | CTSSQDPGLAGREETQYF | TRBJ2-5 | TRBV1 | - | -
TGTGCCAGCAGTTACTCGTTACAGGGAGCCTACGAGCAGTACTTC | CASSYSLQGAYEQYF | TRBJ2-7 | TRBV6-5 | - | -
TGCGCCAGCAGCCTCGGGACAGGGGGCTCTTCTAATGAAAAACTGTTTTTT | CASSLGTGGSSNEKLFF | TRBJ1-4 | TRBV4-1 | TRBD1 | -
TGTGCCAGCAGCCGCGGAGGGGACAGGGGGAACACTGAAGCTTTCTTT | CASSRGGDRGNTEAFF | TRBJ1-1 | TRBV5-6 | TRBD1 | -
TGCGCCAGCAGCTTGGGAGGGAGGGCCGCAGATACGCAGTATTTT | CASSLGGRAADTQYF | TRBJ2-3 | TRBV5-1 | TRBD2 | -
TGTGCCAGCAGCTTGAGGGACGAGACCCAGTACTTC | CASSLRDETQYF | TRBJ2-5 | TRBV5-4 | - | -
TGTGCCAGTAGTAAGTCTCTGATAAGTAGGGGCACAGATACGCAGTATTTT | CASSKSLISRGTDTQYF | TRBJ2-3 | TRBV19 | - | -
TGTGCCAGCAGCTTCGTCAGCCTTCGGGGGGCCAACGTCCTGACTTTC | CASSFVSLRGANVLTF | TRBJ2-6 | TRBV11-2 | - | -
TGTGCCAGCAGTTACTCGGCAGGAGACTATGGCTACACCTTC | CASSYSAGDYGYTF | TRBJ1-2 | TRBV6-5 | - | -
TGTGCCTGGAGTGTTAGAAGAAAAGAGACCCAGTACTTC | CAWSVRRKETQYF | TRBJ2-5 | TRBV30 | - | -
TGTGCCAGCAGAAACATACAGGGCCATCCCCAGTACTTC | CASRNIQGHPQYF | TRBJ2-5 | TRBV6-1 | - | -
TGTGCCAGCAGCTTGACGGGACTAGCGGGAAGGAAGTGGACCGGGGAGCTGTTTTTT | CASSLTGLAGRKWTGELFF | TRBJ2-2 | TRBV11-3 | TRBD2 | -
TGTGCCAGCAGCTTGGGGGTATCCCAAGAGACCCAGTACTTC | CASSLGVSQETQYF | TRBJ2-5 | TRBV7-2 | - | -
TGTGCCAGCAGCGTAGTTTCGAACTATGGCTACACCTTC | CASSVVSNYGYTF | TRBJ1-2 | TRBV9 | - | -
TGTGCTAGTGGTTCAGGAGCCGGGACCTCAGCAGCTGAAGCTTTCTTT | CASGSGAGTSAAEAFF | TRBJ1-1 | TRBV12-5 | - | -
TGTGCCAGCTCAGGACAGGACCCGAACACTGAAGCTTTCTTT | CASSGQDPNTEAFF | TRBJ1-1 | TRBV18 | TRBD1 | -
TGTGCCAGCAGCTTAGCCGGGACAGGACTTACCTACGAGCAGTACTTC | CASSLAGTGLTYEQYF | TRBJ2-7 | TRBV11-2 | TRBD1 | -
TGCGCCAGCAGGCTTCTGGACAGCTCTAGCACAGATACGCAGTATTTT | CASRLLDSSSTDTQYF | TRBJ2-3 | TRBV5-1 | - | once
TGCGCCAGCAGGAGACAGGGGATGGACACTGAAGCTTTCTTT | CASRRQGMDTEAFF | TRBJ1-1 | TRBV5-1 | TRBD1 | -
TGTGCCATCATGAAGGACAGGGGGAACACTGAAGCTTTCTTT | CAIMKDRGNTEAFF | TRBJ1-1 | TRBV10-3 | TRBD1 | few
TGTGCCAGCAGCGTACGCGGGGAGATCGCGAACACCGGGGAGCTGTTTTTT | CASSVRGEIANTGELFF | TRBJ2-2 | TRBV9 | - | -
TGTGCTAGTGGTTTGGCCTCTTCGAATGAGCAGTTCTTC | CASGLASSNEQFF | TRBJ2-1 | TRBV12-5 | - | few